This is a list of T cell receptor beta chains from one sample in a study of T cell changes during pregnancy in multiple sclerosis. TCRdb keeps only in-frame clones here, not all; method: immunoSEQ multiplex PCR. The table records tens of thousands of clones, approximately 92% of them present only once. The sequences come from peripheral blood, collected in the first trimester of pregnancy. The receptors stem from a female donor with multiple sclerosis, enrolled in a pregnancy study. Both conserved end residues are part of each CDR3.

V gene: TRBV30; J gene: TRBJ2-5; CDR3 protein: CAWSVGLAGTQYF
V gene: TRBV9; J gene: TRBJ2-1; CDR3 protein: CASSVAGDRQFF
V gene: TRBV6-1; J gene: TRBJ2-3; CDR3 protein: CAGRGLAVGTDTQYF
V gene: TRBV2; J gene: TRBJ2-3; CDR3 protein: CASSENGGSADTQYF
V gene: TRBV7-8; J gene: TRBJ2-2; CDR3 protein: CASSFGGVGTGELFF
V gene: TRBV4-1; J gene: TRBJ1-1; CDR3 protein: CASSLNEGGTEAFF
V gene: TRBV6-4; J gene: TRBJ2-1; CDR3 protein: CASSSASGSSYNEQFF
V gene: TRBV11-2; J gene: TRBJ1-2; CDR3 protein: CASSLGQGTYGYTF
V gene: TRBV7-9; J gene: TRBJ1-2; CDR3 protein: CASSSGEGGYGYTF
V gene: TRBV7-2; J gene: TRBJ1-3; CDR3 protein: CASSQRRDSSSGNTIYF
V gene: TRBV5-1; J gene: TRBJ2-3; CDR3 protein: CASSIVGGDSRPDTQYF
V gene: TRBV5-4; J gene: TRBJ2-1; CDR3 protein: CASRPRGAGSLDEQFF
V gene: TRBV5-1; J gene: TRBJ1-3; CDR3 protein: CASSLGGQVGNTIYF
V gene: TRBV27; J gene: TRBJ2-5; CDR3 protein: CASSFHRGTLETQYF
V gene: TRBV28; J gene: TRBJ2-4; CDR3 protein: CASKAPGLAGALNIQYF
V gene: TRBV2; J gene: TRBJ2-2; CDR3 protein: CATGQGENTGELFF
V gene: TRBV13; J gene: TRBJ2-3; CDR3 protein: CASSLAAGLRTDTQYF
V gene: TRBV5-1; J gene: TRBJ1-2; CDR3 protein: CASSFRDSSYGYTF
V gene: TRBV18; J gene: TRBJ1-5; CDR3 protein: CASSSGDYSNQPQHF
V gene: TRBV18; J gene: TRBJ2-7; CDR3 protein: CASSPGLAGVSSYEQYF
V gene: TRBV7-7; J gene: TRBJ2-2; CDR3 protein: CASSARSAGGSGELFF
V gene: TRBV6-1; J gene: TRBJ2-7; CDR3 protein: CASRRPGLAGDEQYF
V gene: TRBV12-5; J gene: TRBJ1-1; CDR3 protein: CASGEGTGRQAFF
V gene: TRBV11-1; J gene: TRBJ2-1; CDR3 protein: CASSLVRGSIEQFF
V gene: TRBV15; J gene: TRBJ1-1; CDR3 protein: CATSRDSGSLTEAFF
V gene: TRBV7-8; J gene: TRBJ2-1; CDR3 protein: CASSLNPPGEQFF
V gene: TRBV5-1; J gene: TRBJ1-2; CDR3 protein: CASSSGGVDGYTF
V gene: TRBV19; J gene: TRBJ2-6; CDR3 protein: CASSIQQGSGANVLTF
V gene: TRBV4-1; J gene: TRBJ2-5; CDR3 protein: CASSQTPSGVQEETQYF
V gene: TRBV5-6; J gene: TRBJ1-4; CDR3 protein: CASSHLQAGDTVNEKLFF
V gene: TRBV9; J gene: TRBJ1-1; CDR3 protein: CASSVAQGGLTEAFF
V gene: TRBV4-2; J gene: TRBJ2-2; CDR3 protein: CASSQEGLAGTGELFF
V gene: TRBV4-3; J gene: TRBJ2-1; CDR3 protein: CASSQVLRGLGNEQFF
V gene: TRBV28; J gene: TRBJ2-3; CDR3 protein: CASIAGGVTDTQYF
V gene: TRBV7-6; J gene: TRBJ2-3; CDR3 protein: CASSSRETSTDTQYF
V gene: TRBV6-5; J gene: TRBJ2-7; CDR3 protein: CASSRAGREQYF
V gene: TRBV28; J gene: TRBJ2-1; CDR3 protein: CASTTPGGANEQFF
V gene: TRBV30; J gene: TRBJ2-7; CDR3 protein: CAWGARDRGRGQYF
V gene: TRBV7-9; J gene: TRBJ1-4; CDR3 protein: CASALPLGQINEKLFF